The 30 T cell receptor beta chains below were found in one sample sequenced in a study of chemoradiotherapy in HPV16-positive cancers. The protocol was immunoSEQ multiplex PCR, while the TCRdb copy is restricted to in-frame clones and leaves out a portion. The sample lists thousands of clones; approximately 92% were seen once. The source material was tumor tissue, sampled from a patient who underwent chemoradiotherapy. The receptors here all came from a human donor with HPV-associated anogenital cancer.

The CDR3 nucleotides read TGTGCCAGTAGCCGCGGGACAGGTAATCTTATGAACACTGAAGCTTTCTTT. This sequence encodes CASSRGTGNLMNTEAFF. The V gene is TRBV19, the J gene TRBJ1-1, with 8 bases matching TRBD1. CDR3 size: 17 residues. The V and J ends lost 6 bases and 0 bases, in that order; junction bases with no gene match: 12. The germline CDR1 and CDR2 sequences are LNHDA and SQIVND (reference sequence).

The chain links TRBV13 to TRBJ2-7; D remains unclear. CDR1 PRHDT and CDR2 FYEKMQ come from the germline V gene (reference sequence). There are 13 residues in the CDR3. V lost 1 base and J 3 bases, leaving 7 bases between the germline ends. The chain's CDR3 is CASSLDSLYEQYF. CDR3 sequence (DNA): TGTGCCAGCAGCTTAGACAGTCTCTACGAGCAGTACTTC.

The V call is TRBV7-8, the J call TRBJ1-1; D gene unclear. The CDR3 length is 13 residues. CDR1 is SGHVS, CDR2 FQNEAQ, per germline. The germline V and J ends were trimmed by 2 bases and 4 bases, with 8 bases remaining between them. The CDR3 protein is CASSLIPGTEAFF. In DNA, the CDR3 is TGTGCCAGCAGCTTAATCCCGGGCACTGAAGCTTTCTTT. The full variable domain, rest sourced from reference TRBV7-8 and TRBJ1-1, is GAGVSQSPRYKVAKRGQDVALRCDPISGHVSLFWYQQALGQGPEFLTYFQNEAQLDKSGLPSDRFFAERPEGSVSTLKIQRTQQEDSAVYLCASSLIPGTEAFFGQGTRLTVV.

The chain combines TRBV5-8 with TRBJ1-5; 8 bases are shared with TRBD1. The CDR3 length is 16 residues. Per germline, CDR1 SGHTS and CDR2 YDEGEE. V dropped 3 bases and J dropped 6; count of bases not matched to a gene: 11. This chain's CDR3 is CASSSAGGAAFQPQHF. In DNA, the CDR3 is TGTGCCAGCAGCTCCGCAGGGGGCGCGGCGTTTCAGCCCCAGCATTTT.

This clone was seen just once. The gene calls are TRBV6-5 and TRBJ1-3, with D unclear. Deletions cut 2 bases from V and 2 bases from J, with 4 bases between. The length of the CDR3 is 13 residues. Germline CDR1 reads MNHEY; CDR2 reads SVGAGI. CDR3 in amino acids: CASSYEPGNTIYF. The CDR3 bases are TGTGCCAGCAGTTACGAACCTGGAAACACCATATATTTT.

This chain uses TRBV5-1 with TRBJ1-6; 9 bases are shared with TRBD1. V was pared by 3 bases and J by 0 bases, with 7 bases of the junction left unmatched. Looked up from germline, CDR1 is SGHRS and CDR2 is YFSETQ. This CDR3 is built from 18 residues. The CDR3 sequence is CASSSGTGLRSYNSPLHF. The CDR3 nucleotides read TGCGCCAGCAGCTCCGGGACAGGGCTTCGCTCCTATAATTCACCCCTCCACTTT.

Notes on this clone: At one boundary the junction diverges from the germline segment, which might be a read error. The chain is built from TRBV28 and TRBJ2-7; D possibly corresponds to TRBD1 (5 bases). Germline assignment: CDR1 MDHEN and CDR2 SYDVKM. The CDR3 sequence is 11 residues long. CDR3 DNA sequence: TGTGCCAGCAGTCCCACAGGAACGCCGCACTTC. Protein sequence: CASSPTGTPHF. Supplemented by reference TRBV28 and TRBJ2-7, the full variable domain reads DVKVTQSSRYLVKRTGEKVFLECVQDMDHENMFWYRQDPGLGLRLIYFSYDVKMKEKGDIPEGYSVSREKKERFSLILESASTNQTSMYLCASSPTGTPHFGPGTRLTVT.

The chain has TRBV28 and TRBJ1-2; 7 bases map to TRBD1. The germline V gene encodes CDR1 MDHEN and CDR2 SYDVKM. Trimming took 8 bases from V and 4 from J; bases not matched to a gene: 7. This CDR3 is built from 13 residues. CDR3 coding DNA: TGTGCCAGCTTACAGGGGAGGGGCTATGGCTACACCTTC. Translation gives CASLQGRGYGYTF.

V is TRBV28 and J is TRBJ1-5, with TRBD1 as a possible D gene (5 bases). The CDR3 totals 15 residues. V lost 6 bases and J lost 0, with 12 bases in between. The germline CDR1 and CDR2 sequences are MDHEN and SYDVKM. This CDR3 reads CASRPWGDSNQPQHF. DNA for the CDR3: TGTGCCAGCAGACCCTGGGGGGATAGCAATCAGCCCCAGCATTTT.

This chain links TRBV7-2 with TRBJ1-2; 7 bases are a match to TRBD1. The CDR3 runs to 15 residues. Germline CDR1 and CDR2: SGHTA and FQGNSA. With 3 bases clipped from V and 4 bases from J, the junction kept 8 bases outside the gene matches. Here the CDR3 reads CASSFTGVVVYGYTF. The CDR3 nucleotides read TGTGCCAGCAGCTTTACAGGGGTAGTGGTCTATGGCTACACCTTC. The entire variable domain, with the rest obtained from reference TRBV7-2 and TRBJ1-2, is as follows: GAGVSQSPSNKVTEKGKDVELRCDPISGHTALYWYRQSLGQGLEFLIYFQGNSAPDKSGLPSDRFSAERTGGSVSTLTIQRTQQEDSAVYLCASSFTGVVVYGYTFGSGTRLTVV.

The chain has TRBV2 and TRBJ1-1, with TRBD1 as a possible D gene (6 bases). Germline V lookup: CDR1 SNHLY, CDR2 FYNNEI. This CDR3 spans 16 amino acids. V shed 3 bases and J shed 0 bases, with 14 bases lying between them. The CDR3 loop is CASSDPPDSMNTEAFF. The CDR3 DNA reads as TGTGCCAGCAGTGACCCTCCGGACAGCATGAACACTGAAGCTTTCTTT.

The chain couples TRBV28 to TRBJ2-7, with 10 nucleotides matching TRBD1. Trimming removed 3 bases from V and 5 bases from J; junction bases left unmatched: 19. Germline V gene lookup returns CDR1 MDHEN and CDR2 SYDVKM. There are 19 residues in the CDR3. The CDR3: CASSFKAEAGTGAADEQYF. The CDR3 nucleotides are TGTGCCAGCAGTTTTAAGGCGGAGGCCGGGACAGGGGCCGCCGACGAGCAGTACTTC.

The J gene is TRBJ1-2, the V gene TRBV5-1; D call uncertain. V lost 5 bases and J 4 bases, leaving 9 bases between the germline ends. The CDR3 is 12 amino acids. From germline, CDR1 is SGHRS and CDR2 YFSETQ. DNA of the CDR3: TGCGCCAGCAGAAATGGGTCCTATGGCTACACCTTC. Its protein is CASRNGSYGYTF.

The V gene is TRBV28, the J gene TRBJ1-3, with D perhaps matching TRBD1 (5 bases). The ends were cut back, 6 bases at V and 3 bases at J, with 12 bases in the middle. The CDR3 length is 14 residues. Per the germline V gene, CDR1 is MDHEN and CDR2 is SYDVKM. CDR3: CASSKDNYGNTIYF. In DNA, the CDR3 is TGTGCCAGCAGCAAGGACAATTATGGAAACACCATATATTTT.

The rearrangement links TRBV28 to TRBJ1-2; D might be TRBD1 (6 bases). This CDR3 spans 13 amino acids. Germline CDR1 is MDHEN and CDR2 is SYDVKM. The V and J ends lost 6 bases and 6 bases respectively, with 14 bases between them. In DNA form, the CDR3 reads TGTGCCAGCAGGGACAGTGTGGATAATGGCTACACCTTC. This translates into CASRDSVDNGYTF.

The chain couples TRBV11-2 to TRBJ2-3; 7 bases map to TRBD2. J gave up 2 bases and V 2 bases, and 7 bases lay outside the gene matches. This CDR3 is 16 amino acids long. Germline V CDR1 and CDR2: SGHAT, FQNNGV. The CDR3 is CASSLNTGGFTDTQYF. Here the CDR3 DNA reads TGTGCCAGCAGCTTAAATACGGGGGGATTCACAGATACGCAGTATTTT.

This chain links TRBV27 with TRBJ1-2, with TRBD1 matching 7 bases. The CDR3 loop spans 15 amino acids. Germline CDR1 and CDR2: MNHEY and SMNVEV (reference sequence). The V segment lost 4 bases and the J segment 4 bases; nucleotides outside the gene matches: 9. CDR3 sequence: CASSSLGTVSYGYTF. CDR3 bases: TGTGCCAGCAGTTCGTTAGGGACAGTCAGCTATGGCTACACCTTC.

The chain has TRBV18 and TRBJ1-1; a possible D gene is TRBD1 (5 bases). With 0 bases removed from V and 3 bases from J, the gap between germline ends came to 11 bases. The CDR3 runs 15 residues. Germline assignment: CDR1 KGHSH and CDR2 LQKENI. This chain's CDR3 is CASSPPGGRDTEAFF. For the CDR3, the DNA is TGTGCCAGCTCACCACCCGGGGGTCGAGACACTGAAGCTTTCTTT.

This rearrangement joins TRBV7-3 to TRBJ2-7, with 7 bases identical to TRBD2. Germline CDR1 is SGHTA and CDR2 is FQGTGA. The ends lost 5 bases at V and 5 bases at J; junction bases unmatched: 12. The CDR3 is 15 residues long. In nucleotides, the CDR3 is TGTGCCAGCAGCGTATTGGGGGTAGCGGGTAACGAGCAGTACTTC. Translating gives CASSVLGVAGNEQYF. Full variable domain (remainder filled in from reference TRBV7-3 and TRBJ2-7): GAGVSQTPSNKVTEKGKYVELRCDPISGHTALYWYRQSLGQGPEFLIYFQGTGAADDSGLPNDRFFAVRPEGSVSTLKIQRTERGDSAVYLCASSVLGVAGNEQYFGPGTRLTVT.

The chain joins TRBV4-3 to TRBJ2-1; TRBD2 matches 7 bases. Trimming removed 4 bases from V and 9 bases from J; junction bases left unmatched: 21. This CDR3 region has 18 residues. The germline V gene has CDR1 LGHNA and CDR2 YSLEER. The CDR3 nucleotides read TGCGCCAGCAGCCGCAGAACCTCCGGACGGGGGGATTGGTTTGAGCAGTTCTTC. Protein sequence: CASSRRTSGRGDWFEQFF.

The V call is TRBV7-8, the J call TRBJ2-7, with TRBD1 identical over 7 bases. From germline, CDR1 is SGHVS and CDR2 FQNEAQ. This CDR3 is built from 15 residues. The junction had 8 bases not matched to a gene; V was cut back by 2 bases and J by 4 bases. CDR3 in DNA: TGTGCCAGCAGCTTATCCGGGACAGAATTTTACGAGCAGTACTTC. Translated: CASSLSGTEFYEQYF.

V and J are TRBV4-3 and TRBJ2-3; D ambiguous. The V end was cut by 1 base, the J end by 7 bases, with 6 bases between. Per the germline V gene, CDR1 is LGHNA and CDR2 is YSLEER. CDR3 length: 12 residues. The CDR3 protein is CASSQGRNTQYF. CDR3 sequence (DNA): TGCGCCAGCAGCCAAGGCCGGAATACGCAGTATTTT.

The CDR3 DNA reads TGTGCCAGCAGCGTAGAGCGGACAGGTGCGGGAGAGACCCAGTACTTC. This gives the protein CASSVERTGAGETQYF. The rearrangement links TRBV9 to TRBJ2-5; 7 nucleotides match TRBD1. Germline CDR1 reads SGDLS; CDR2 reads YYNGEE. The CDR3 loop spans 16 amino acids. After removal of 0 bases from V and 4 bases from J, the junction contained 9 bases not matched to a gene.

The J gene is TRBJ1-1, the V gene TRBV5-8; D remains ambiguous. CDR1 SGHTS and CDR2 YDEGEE come from the germline V gene. The CDR3 contains 14 residues. Trimming removed 0 bases from V and 0 bases from J, with 6 bases in between. CDR3 amino acids: CASSLGSLNTEAFF. For the CDR3, the DNA is TGTGCCAGCAGCTTGGGCAGTTTGAACACTGAAGCTTTCTTT. The whole variable domain, remainder taken from reference TRBV5-8 and TRBJ1-1, is EAGVTQSPTHLIKTRGQQATLRCSPISGHTSVYWYQQALGLGLQFLLWYDEGEERNRGNFPPRFSGRQFPNYSSELNVNALELEDSALYLCASSLGSLNTEAFFGQGTRLTVV.

This clone came up once. The chain employs TRBV6-1 and TRBJ2-5; 11 bases match TRBD2. The V gene's germline CDR1 is MNHNS and CDR2 SASEGT. This CDR3 region has 14 residues. After removal of 9 bases from V and 4 bases from J, the junction contained 7 bases not matched to a gene. The CDR3 DNA reads TGTGCCAGTCATACTAGCGGGGGAGCAGAGACCCAGTACTTC. This codes for CASHTSGGAETQYF.

This sequence joins TRBV30 and TRBJ2-1, with D perhaps given as TRBD1 or TRBD2 (6 bases each). The germline CDR1 and CDR2 sequences are GTSNPN and SVGIG (reference sequence). V was clipped by 0 bases and J by 2 bases, with 14 bases between them. The CDR3 covers 16 residues. The CDR3 here is CAWSVDGGRAYNEQFF. As DNA, the CDR3 is TGTGCCTGGAGTGTAGATGGGGGGCGCGCCTACAATGAGCAGTTCTTC.

This chain joins TRBV5-1 and TRBJ2-2; D is perhaps TRBD1 or TRBD2 (5 bases each). Germline V CDR1 and CDR2: SGHRS, YFSETQ. The CDR3 is made up of 14 amino acids. Trimming took 0 bases from V and 6 from J, leaving 9 bases between them. CDR3 sequence (DNA): TGCGCCAGCAGCTTGGCACTGGGGGCCGGGGAGCTGTTTTTT. Its protein product is CASSLALGAGELFF.

This clone was picked up a small number of times. The chain combines TRBV5-1 with TRBJ2-7; TRBD1 matches at 7 bases. The CDR3 loop spans 15 amino acids. From germline, CDR1 is SGHRS and CDR2 YFSETQ. J gave up 3 bases and V 2 bases, and 8 bases lay outside the gene matches. The CDR3 loop is CASSFSQGRSYEQYF. DNA for the CDR3: TGCGCCAGCAGCTTTTCACAGGGGAGAAGCTACGAGCAGTACTTC.

The CDR3 DNA follows: TGTGCCAGCGTGGACAGGGGTCAGCCCCAGCATTTT. The encoded protein is CASVDRGQPQHF. V is TRBV28 and J is TRBJ1-5; 9 bases map to TRBD1. The length of the CDR3 is 12 residues. V gave up 8 bases and J gave up 6 bases; unmatched junction bases: 2. CDR1 is MDHEN, CDR2 SYDVKM, per germline.

The J gene is TRBJ2-1, the V gene TRBV2; D is unresolved. Trimming removed 10 bases at V and 10 bases at J, with 14 bases between. This CDR3 is 11 amino acids long. Germline CDR1 is SNHLY and CDR2 is FYNNEI. CDR3 nucleotide sequence: TGTGCCACGACTTCCTCTTACGAGCAGTTCTTC. It translates to CATTSSYEQFF.